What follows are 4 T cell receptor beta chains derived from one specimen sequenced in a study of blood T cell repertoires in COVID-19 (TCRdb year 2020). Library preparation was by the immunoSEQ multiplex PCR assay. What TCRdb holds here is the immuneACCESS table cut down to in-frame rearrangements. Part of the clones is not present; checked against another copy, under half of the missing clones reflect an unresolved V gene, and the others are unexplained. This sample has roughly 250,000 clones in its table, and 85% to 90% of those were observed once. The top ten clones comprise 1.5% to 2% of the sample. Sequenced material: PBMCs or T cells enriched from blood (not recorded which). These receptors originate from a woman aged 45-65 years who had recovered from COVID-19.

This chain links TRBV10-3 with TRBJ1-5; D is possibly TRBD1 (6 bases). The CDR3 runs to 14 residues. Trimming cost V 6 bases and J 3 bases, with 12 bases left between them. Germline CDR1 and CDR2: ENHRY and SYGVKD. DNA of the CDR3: TGTGCCATCAGGGGGGAGGGGGACAATCAGCCCCAGCATTTT. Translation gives CAIRGEGDNQPQHF.

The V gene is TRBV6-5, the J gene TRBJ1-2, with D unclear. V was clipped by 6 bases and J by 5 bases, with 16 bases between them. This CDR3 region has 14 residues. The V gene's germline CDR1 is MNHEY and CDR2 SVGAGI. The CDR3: CASSPILEVYGYTF. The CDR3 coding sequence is TGTGCCAGCAGCCCAATACTCGAGGTATATGGCTACACCTTC.

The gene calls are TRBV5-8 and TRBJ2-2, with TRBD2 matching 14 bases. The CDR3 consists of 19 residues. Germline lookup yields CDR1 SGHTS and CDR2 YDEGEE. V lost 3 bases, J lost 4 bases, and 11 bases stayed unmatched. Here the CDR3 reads CASSSRSTSGRERTGELFF. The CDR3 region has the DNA TGTGCCAGCAGCTCCCGGTCGACTAGCGGGAGGGAACGCACCGGGGAGCTGTTTTTT.

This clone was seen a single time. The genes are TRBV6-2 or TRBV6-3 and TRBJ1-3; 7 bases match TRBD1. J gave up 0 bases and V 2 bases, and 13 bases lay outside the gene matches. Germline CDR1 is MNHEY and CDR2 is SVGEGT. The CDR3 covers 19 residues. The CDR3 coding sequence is TGTGCCAGCAGTTACACCCTAGGAGGGGGCCGCTACTCTGGAAACACCATATATTTT. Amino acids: CASSYTLGGGRYSGNTIYF.